This T cell receptor (beta chain) comes out of a study of human T cells and chemical hapten exposure. Study results and limitations: Donors in the study had alopecia, meaning their immune response may differ from healthy people's.

The time point was: pre-sensitization, week 0. Treatment reported: therapeutic diphenylcyclopropenone sensitization with weekly scalp DPC. Patients had alopecia, were aged 18 to 70, and were not pregnant. Unfractionated whole blood yielded total RNA. Individual cDNA molecules (in the library) carried attached unique molecular identifiers. TCRdb re-called the RACE reads through MiXCR, storing one row per CDR3 protein. Found here are about 98,000 distinct CDR3 sequences, about 10% of them singletons; the top ten hold under 4%. In this sample, this clonotype turned up many times. The antigen remains undetermined. The V and J ends lost 3 bases and 8 bases respectively, with 10 bases between them. CDR3 length: 13 amino acids. Per the germline V gene, CDR1 is KGHSH and CDR2 is LQKENI.

The sequencing used whole blood, collected in connection with sensitization to the hapten diphenylcyclopropenone (DPC). The chain employs TRBV18 and TRBJ1-4; the D is unclear. The TCR sequence derives from a woman aged 55-70 years with alopecia areata. Some clones in this sample may be carry-over from other donors' samples. CDR3 region: CASSPRADEKLFF. The CDR3 DNA reads as TGTGCCAGCTCACCTCGCGCAGACGAAAAACTGTTTTTT.